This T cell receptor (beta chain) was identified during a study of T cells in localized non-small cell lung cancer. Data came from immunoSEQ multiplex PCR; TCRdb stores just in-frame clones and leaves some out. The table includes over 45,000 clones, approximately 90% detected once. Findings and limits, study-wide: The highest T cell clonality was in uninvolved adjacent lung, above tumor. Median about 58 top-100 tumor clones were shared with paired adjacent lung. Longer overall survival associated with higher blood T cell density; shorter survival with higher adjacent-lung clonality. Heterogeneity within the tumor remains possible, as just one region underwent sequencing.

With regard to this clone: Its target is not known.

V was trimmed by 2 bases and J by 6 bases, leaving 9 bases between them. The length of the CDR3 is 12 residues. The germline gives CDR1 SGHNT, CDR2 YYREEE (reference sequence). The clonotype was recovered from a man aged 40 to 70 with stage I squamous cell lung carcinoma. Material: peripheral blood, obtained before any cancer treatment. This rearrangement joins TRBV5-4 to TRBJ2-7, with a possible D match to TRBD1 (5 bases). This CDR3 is CASSLLGVEQYF. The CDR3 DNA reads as TGTGCCAGCAGCTTATTAGGGGTCGAGCAGTACTTC.